Each of the 27 T cell receptor beta chains below was sequenced from the same sample in a study of blood T cell repertoires in COVID-19. The protocol was immunoSEQ multiplex PCR, while the TCRdb copy is restricted to in-frame clones and leaves out a portion. The data show more than 40,000 clones, 75% to 85% seen once. Sequences were obtained from peripheral blood. The receptor source for this set is a human donor with acute or convalescent COVID-19. The donor label of this sample is uncertain.

V gene TRBV6-1 combines with J gene TRBJ1-5, with D perhaps matching TRBD1 (5 bases). CDR3 size: 14 residues. In germline, CDR1 is MNHNS, CDR2 SASEGT. Trimming took 0 bases from V and 9 from J, leaving 12 bases between them. The CDR3 protein is CASSEAERTRPQHF. Written as DNA, the CDR3 is TGTGCCAGCAGTGAAGCTGAACGGACAAGGCCCCAGCATTTT.

The genes are TRBV30 and TRBJ1-3; a weak D match, TRBD1 (5 bases). With 8 bases removed from V and 3 bases from J, the gap between germline ends came to 14 bases. The CDR3 length is 13 residues. Germline values: CDR1 GTSNPN, CDR2 SVGIG (reference sequence). The CDR3 nucleotides are TGTGCCAGTGACAGCCAGATTGGAAACACCATATATTTT. It yields the protein CASDSQIGNTIYF. Looking up the rest from reference TRBV30 and TRBJ1-3 gives the full variable domain: SQTIHQWPATLVQPVGSPLSLECTVEGTSNPNLYWYRQAAGRGLQLLFYSVGIGQISSEVPQNLSASRPQDRQFILSSKKLLLSDSGFYLCASDSQIGNTIYFGEGSWLTVV.

Only one count was recorded for this clone. The chain links TRBV27 to TRBJ1-1; the D is unclear. The germline gives CDR1 MNHEY, CDR2 SMNVEV (reference sequence). V was clipped by 8 bases and J by 1 base, with 11 bases between them. The CDR3 length is 13 residues. The CDR3 here is CASLSFSNTEAFF. The CDR3 DNA reads TGTGCCAGCTTGTCGTTCTCGAACACTGAAGCTTTCTTT.

As DNA, the CDR3 is TGTGCCAGAAGCCCCTTGACTGATTATGGCTACACCTTC. Residues: CARSPLTDYGYTF. This sequence joins TRBV5-3 and TRBJ1-2; D is uncertain. TRBV5-3 is designated an ORF whose function remains uncertain. Deletions cut 4 bases from V and 5 bases from J, with 12 bases between. This CDR3 is built from 13 residues.

The chain is built from TRBV30 and TRBJ2-1, with 9 bases identical to TRBD2. The trim removed 0 bases at V and 10 bases at J, leaving 10 bases unmatched. Germline assignment: CDR1 GTSNPN and CDR2 SVGIG (reference sequence). The CDR3 is 15 residues long. The CDR3 DNA reads as TGTGCCTGGAGTGTAAAATTAGCGGGAGTGCCAGAGCAGTTCTTC. Residues: CAWSVKLAGVPEQFF. Drawing the rest from reference TRBV30 and TRBJ2-1, the complete variable domain is SQTIHQWPATLVQPVGSPLSLECTVEGTSNPNLYWYRQAAGRGLQLLFYSVGIGQISSEVPQNLSASRPQDRQFILSSKKLLLSDSGFYLCAWSVKLAGVPEQFFGPGTRLTVL.

A few counts support this clone. The chain couples TRBV21-1 to TRBJ1-4; TRBD1 reflects the table's D call only, with no check against the DNA. TRBV21-1 is a listed pseudogene. CDR3 size: 15 residues. CDR3 DNA sequence: TGTGCCAGCAGCAAAGAGGGGCAGGTTAATGAAAAACTGTTTTTT. Translation: CASSKEGQVNEKLFF.

This sequence joins TRBV5-1 and TRBJ2-5; no definite D call. Germline V lookup: CDR1 SGHRS, CDR2 YFSETQ. The CDR3 extends over 14 amino acids. The V gene lost 7 bases and the J gene lost 0 bases, with 13 bases spanning the gap. The DNA of the CDR3 is TGCGCCAGCGCCCCGGGTCAGTACCAAGAGACCCAGTACTTC. It encodes CASAPGQYQETQYF.

V gene TRBV2 combines with J gene TRBJ1-5; D uncertain. CDR1 SNHLY and CDR2 FYNNEI come from the germline V gene. The CDR3 sequence is 15 residues long. Trimming shortened V by 4 bases and J by 6 bases, and 16 bases separated the two germline ends. This CDR3 is CASSVTLSRGQPQHF. The CDR3, as DNA: TGTGCCAGCAGTGTTACATTGAGTCGCGGTCAGCCCCAGCATTTT.

This sequence joins TRBV24-1 and TRBJ2-7; the D gene is possibly TRBD2 (5 bases). This CDR3 contains 15 residues. V lost 3 bases and J lost 1, with 12 bases in between. Germline V gives CDR1 KGHDR, CDR2 SFDVKD. The CDR3 DNA reads TGTGCCACCAGTGATGGGAGACGGGGTTCCTACGAGCAGTACTTC. It specifies CATSDGRRGSYEQYF.

CDR3 amino acids: CASSPLAGGQETQYF. The CDR3 DNA reads as TGTGCCAGCAGTCCCCTAGCGGGGGGACAAGAGACCCAGTACTTC. The chain links TRBV6-2 or TRBV6-3 to TRBJ2-5; 11 nucleotides agree with TRBD2. Looked up from germline, CDR1 is MNHEY and CDR2 is SVGEGT. V trimming: 5 bases; J trimming: 2 bases; junction bases outside the gene matches: 4. This CDR3 has 15 residues.

This chain joins TRBV27 and TRBJ2-7, with TRBD1 matching over 11 bases. Germline V CDR1 and CDR2: MNHEY, SMNVEV (reference sequence). V gave up 6 bases and J gave up 2 bases; unmatched junction bases: 15. The CDR3 is 18 amino acids. CDR3 DNA sequence: TGTGCCAGCAGCCGGGGGAAATGGCCGGGACAGGGGGCCTACGAGCAGTACTTC. It codes for CASSRGKWPGQGAYEQYF.

The chain uses TRBV5-5 and TRBJ2-5, with 7 bases aligning to TRBD2. Trimming removed 4 bases from V and 2 bases from J; junction bases left unmatched: 5. The CDR3 spans 14 residues. Germline CDR1 reads SGHKS; CDR2 reads YYEKEE (reference sequence). CDR3 protein: CASSPRTRQETQYF. As DNA, the CDR3 is TGTGCCAGCAGCCCTAGGACTAGACAAGAGACCCAGTACTTC.

V usage is TRBV11-1 and J usage is TRBJ2-2, with D perhaps TRBD2 (6 bases). V gave up 5 bases and J gave up 3 bases, with 10 bases separating them. This CDR3 is 14 amino acids long. Germline CDR1 SGHAT, CDR2 FQDESV (reference sequence). The CDR3 coding sequence is TGTGCCAGCAGCCGGGACTCTGACACCGGGGAGCTGTTTTTT. Translation: CASSRDSDTGELFF.

The V gene is TRBV12-5, the J gene TRBJ2-3; 12 bases line up with TRBD1. V dropped 0 bases and J dropped 4; count of bases not matched to a gene: 8. This CDR3 is 18 amino acids long. The germline V gene has CDR1 LGHNT and CDR2 FRNRAP. CDR3 DNA sequence: TGTGCTAGTGGTTTGGTAATGGCCGGGACAGGGGGCGCAGATACGCAGTATTTT. Translated: CASGLVMAGTGGADTQYF.

V usage is TRBV7-2 and J usage is TRBJ1-1; weak D call: TRBD1 (5 bases). The CDR3 runs to 13 residues. Trimming removed 1 base from V and 8 bases from J, with 11 bases in between. Germline V gene sequence: CDR1 SGHTA, CDR2 FQGNSA. This CDR3 reads CASSLDQGREAFF. The CDR3 DNA reads as TGTGCCAGCAGCTTAGACCAGGGAAGGGAAGCTTTCTTT.

This clone was recorded once. This chain joins TRBV10-2 and TRBJ1-1, with D perhaps TRBD1 (6 bases). CDR1 and CDR2 (germline): WSHSY, SAAADI. This CDR3 spans 13 amino acids. The ends were cut back, 6 bases at V and 1 base at J, with 9 bases in the middle. As DNA, the CDR3 is TGCGCCAGCAGCAGAGGGGGGAACACTGAAGCTTTCTTT. Its protein product is CASSRGGNTEAFF.

This clone was detected only a few times. The chain links TRBV19 to TRBJ2-1; maybe TRBD1 (6 bases). Germline V gene sequence: CDR1 LNHDA, CDR2 SQIVND (reference sequence). The CDR3 extends over 11 amino acids. V dropped 8 bases and J dropped 4 bases, with 6 bases sitting between them. CDR3 residues: CASGQYNEQFF. The CDR3 nucleotides are TGTGCCAGTGGACAGTACAATGAGCAGTTCTTC.

The chain links TRBV19 to TRBJ1-1, with D maybe TRBD1 (6 bases). Germline CDR1 and CDR2: LNHDA and SQIVND (reference sequence). Trimming pared 3 bases from V and 3 bases from J, leaving 14 bases between. The CDR3 length is 15 residues. CDR3 region: CASSIKAGADTEAFF. In DNA, the CDR3 is TGTGCCAGTAGTATTAAAGCGGGGGCGGACACTGAAGCTTTCTTT.

The chain employs TRBV3-1 (or the pseudogene TRBV3-2) and TRBJ2-2; 11 bases match TRBD2. CDR1 is LGHDT and CDR2 is YNNKEL in the germline V gene (reference sequence). Trimming at V came to 4 bases and at J to 7 bases, leaving 8 bases not matched to a gene. The CDR3 is made up of 16 amino acids. As DNA, the CDR3 is TGTGCCAGCAGCCCTTTTAGCGGGGGGGCGATCGGGGAGCTGTTTTTT. Protein sequence: CASSPFSGGAIGELFF.

The V gene is TRBV30, the J gene TRBJ2-1, with 8 bases matching TRBD2. Germline trimming cut 2 bases from V and 7 bases from J; bases unmatched to any gene: 7. The CDR3 is 14 amino acids. CDR1 and CDR2 from the germline V gene are GTSNPN and SVGIG (reference sequence). For the CDR3, the DNA is TGTGCCTGGAGTACCAACGGGGGGGGAAATGAGCAGTTCTTC. Translation gives CAWSTNGGGNEQFF. Filled out from reference TRBV30 and TRBJ2-1, the complete variable domain reads SQTIHQWPATLVQPVGSPLSLECTVEGTSNPNLYWYRQAAGRGLQLLFYSVGIGQISSEVPQNLSASRPQDRQFILSSKKLLLSDSGFYLCAWSTNGGGNEQFFGPGTRLTVL.

The chain couples TRBV11-2 to TRBJ2-1; no clear D gene. Trimming stripped 3 bases from V and 6 bases from J, with 6 bases between. The V gene's germline CDR1 is SGHAT and CDR2 FQNNGV. CDR3 length equals 12 residues. CDR3 sequence (DNA): TGTGCCAGCAGCTTGAGTTTCAATGAGCAGTTCTTC. This codes for CASSLSFNEQFF.

This clone was seen only once. This chain links TRBV10-1 with TRBJ2-1; maybe TRBD1 (6 bases). The CDR3 totals 15 residues. V was trimmed by 2 bases and J by 6 bases, leaving 14 bases between them. Germline V CDR1 and CDR2: WNHNN, SYGVQD (reference sequence). This CDR3 is CASSEVQGTVNEQFF. In DNA, the CDR3 is TGCGCCAGCAGTGAGGTACAGGGTACGGTCAATGAGCAGTTCTTC.

CDR3 DNA: TGTGCCATCACTAAGGGACTAGCGGGAGGCCAAGAGACCCAGTACTTC. Its translation is CAITKGLAGGQETQYF. V is TRBV10-3 and J is TRBJ2-5; 15 bases fit TRBD2. Germline trimming cut 7 bases from V and 1 base from J; bases unmatched to any gene: 4. The germline V gene has CDR1 ENHRY and CDR2 SYGVKD. The CDR3 extends over 16 amino acids.

The V call is TRBV18, the J call TRBJ2-5, with 7 nucleotides matching TRBD2. V lost 6 bases to trimming and J lost 0 bases; unmatched junction nucleotides: 13. CDR1 is KGHSH, CDR2 LQKENI, per germline. This CDR3 contains 17 residues. CDR3 loop: CASSTRRSGAYQETQYF. CDR3 in DNA: TGTGCCAGCTCTACCCGGAGGAGCGGGGCGTACCAAGAGACCCAGTACTTC.

The V gene is TRBV11-2, the J gene TRBJ2-5; the match to TRBD2 covers 10 bases. Germline V gene data show CDR1 as SGHAT and CDR2 as FQNNGV. The CDR3 is 16 residues long. The V gene end was trimmed by 0 bases and the J gene end by 1 base; junction bases not matched to a gene: 2. DNA for the CDR3: TGTGCCAGCAGCTTAGACGGACTAGCGGCCCAAGAGACCCAGTACTTC. Residues: CASSLDGLAAQETQYF.

This CDR3 is CASSLTHPWYGYTF. The DNA of the CDR3 is TGTGCCAGCAGCTTGACACATCCTTGGTATGGCTACACCTTC. The J gene is TRBJ1-2, the V gene TRBV5-6, with D hard to call. This CDR3 has 14 residues. The germline CDR1 and CDR2 sequences are SGHDT and YYEEEE. Trimming shortened V by 1 base and J by 5 bases, and 12 bases separated the two germline ends.

J is TRBJ1-1 and V is TRBV10-3, with 8 bases lining up with TRBD1. J was trimmed by 1 base and V by 5 bases; bases with no gene match: 3. Germline CDR1 and CDR2: ENHRY and SYGVKD. The CDR3 covers 14 residues. The CDR3 is CAISPGTGNTEAFF. In DNA, the CDR3 is TGTGCCATCAGTCCCGGGACAGGGAACACTGAAGCTTTCTTT.